This TCR beta chain was captured in a study of blood T cell repertoires in COVID-19. TCRdb's copy holds only in-frame clones and misses some; the assay was immunoSEQ multiplex PCR. The sample lists a few hundred thousand clones, more than 85% seen once, with 2.5% to 3% in the top ten. This TCR derives from a woman aged 25-40 years who had recovered from COVID-19. Material: PBMCs or T cells enriched from blood (not recorded which).

In DNA form, the CDR3 reads TGTGCCAGCAGCTTGACGGTCCTAACGCCAACTAATGAAAAACTGTTTTTT. Residues: CASSLTVLTPTNEKLFF. The chain joins TRBV5-6 to TRBJ1-4; D gene unclear. This CDR3 comprises 17 residues. V gave up 1 base and J gave up 0 bases, with 13 bases separating them. Germline V CDR1 and CDR2: SGHDT, YYEEEE.